These T cell receptor beta chains were read from a single sample in a study of sequential checkpoint blockade in melanoma. Generated by immunoSEQ multiplex PCR, the TCRdb table keeps only in-frame clones and is missing some. This sample has some 11,000 clones, with roughly 69% found just once. Here the sequenced sample was CD8+ T cells sorted from blood (inferred from file names), taken from a patient given nivolumab and ipilimumab in sequence. The receptors come from a human donor with melanoma. The CDR3 runs from the conserved cysteine through the conserved F or W. The D gene is left open where the match is weak. Clone size is stated in some rows and not others, as once, few, many or a class when expanded.

J gene	D gene	V gene	clone size	CDR3 protein	CDR3 DNA
TRBJ1-1	TRBD1	TRBV13	few	CASSLGQGGTEAFF	TGTGCCAGCAGCTTGGGACAGGGGGGTACTGAAGCTTTCTTT
TRBJ2-3	.	TRBV30	.	CAWSVIASTDTQYF	TGTGCCTGGAGCGTCATAGCTAGCACAGATACGCAGTATTTT
TRBJ1-2	.	TRBV13	once	CASRVQLNYYGYTF	TGTGCCAGCAGGGTACAGCTAAATTACTATGGCTACACCTTC
TRBJ2-2	TRBD2	TRBV7-2	.	CASSLIPAGLNTGELFF	TGTGCCAGCAGCTTAATTCCAGCGGGACTGAACACCGGGGAGCTGTTTTTT
TRBJ2-1	.	TRBV19	few	CASGGDLYNEQFF	TGTGCCAGTGGCGGGGATCTGTACAATGAGCAGTTCTTC
TRBJ2-1	.	TRBV10-3	.	CAISDPGRGPDYNEQFF	TGTGCCATCAGTGACCCCGGGAGGGGGCCCGATTACAATGAGCAGTTCTTC
TRBJ2-1	.	TRBV30	.	CAWSLDPYNEQFF	TGTGCCTGGAGTCTAGACCCTTACAATGAGCAGTTCTTC
TRBJ2-7	TRBD1	TRBV6-5	.	CASRFYRGTYEQYF	TGTGCCAGCAGGTTTTACAGGGGGACCTACGAGCAGTACTTC
TRBJ1-1	.	TRBV12-5	.	CASAPHAGTEAFF	TGTGCTAGTGCCCCCCACGCCGGCACTGAAGCTTTCTTT
TRBJ1-1	TRBD1	TRBV29-1	.	CSVPGTGAHERAFF	TGCAGCGTACCCGGGACAGGGGCTCACGAGAGAGCTTTCTTT
TRBJ2-7	TRBD1	TRBV27	.	CASSFVGQGDEQYF	TGTGCCAGCAGTTTTGTAGGACAGGGTGACGAGCAGTACTTC
TRBJ2-7	.	TRBV7-8	.	CASSSDSGLAYEQYF	TGTGCCAGCAGCTCGGATAGCGGACTCGCCTACGAGCAGTACTTC
TRBJ2-2	TRBD1	TRBV27	.	CASSTVQGAGGELFF	TGTGCCAGCAGTACGGTGCAGGGGGCCGGCGGGGAGCTGTTTTTT
TRBJ1-1	.	TRBV7-9	few	CASTTGTEAFF	TGTGCCAGCACCACAGGCACTGAAGCTTTCTTT
TRBJ1-2	.	TRBV6-5	.	CASIAGDGYTF	TGTGCCAGCATTGCGGGGGATGGCTACACCTTC
TRBJ2-2	.	TRBV7-9	medium-sized	CASSFLFPNTGELFF	TGTGCCAGCAGCTTTCTCTTCCCGAACACCGGGGAGCTGTTTTTT
TRBJ2-5	TRBD2	TRBV6-5	.	CASSYREGDGLYF	TGTGCCAGCAGTTACCGGGAGGGTGATGGGCTGTACTTC
TRBJ2-1	TRBD2	TRBV19	.	CASSMREPSGGPPNEQFF	TGTGCCAGTAGTATGAGGGAGCCGAGCGGGGGTCCCCCAAATGAGCAGTTCTTC
TRBJ2-3	.	TRBV28	.	CASSLRRADRATDTQYF	TGTGCCAGCAGTTTAAGGAGGGCTGACAGGGCCACAGATACGCAGTATTTT
TRBJ2-5	.	TRBV6-1	.	CASSVTGLLGEQYF	TGTGCCAGCAGTGTCACAGGGTTACTGGGGGAGCAGTACTTC
TRBJ2-7	TRBD2	TRBV2	.	CASIKAGGSSYEQYF	TGTGCCAGCATCAAAGCGGGAGGGAGCTCCTACGAGCAGTACTTC
TRBJ1-2	.	TRBV4-1	.	CASSQEGGDNYGYTF	TGCGCCAGCAGCCAAGAGGGAGGGGATAACTATGGCTACACCTTC
TRBJ2-1	TRBD1	TRBV19	.	CASRTGASYNEQFF	TGTGCCAGTAGGACAGGGGCCTCCTACAATGAGCAGTTCTTC
TRBJ1-1	TRBD1	TRBV5-6	.	CASSPQEGAGTEAFF	TGTGCCAGCAGCCCGCAAGAGGGGGCTGGGACTGAAGCTTTCTTT
TRBJ2-7	TRBD1	TRBV30	.	CAWSGGTAEQYF	TGTGCCTGGAGTGGAGGGACAGCCGAGCAGTACTTC
TRBJ1-5	TRBD1	TRBV7-8	few	CASSLRQGSNQPQHF	TGTGCCAGCAGCTTACGACAGGGGAGCAATCAGCCCCAGCATTTT
TRBJ2-7	TRBD1	TRBV19	few	CASSTGVVQYF	TGTGCCAGTTCGACAGGGGTGGTGCAGTACTTC
TRBJ1-2	.	TRBV7-9	.	CASSLYRDGYTF	TGTGCCAGCAGCTTATATCGGGATGGCTACACCTTC
TRBJ1-2	TRBD1	TRBV7-2	.	CASSLGEGAHGYTF	TGTGCCAGCAGCTTAGGAGAGGGGGCACATGGCTACACCTTC
TRBJ1-3	.	TRBV9	.	CASSEGDLKNTIYF	TGTGCCAGCAGCGAGGGGGACCTTAAAAACACCATATATTTT
TRBJ2-7	.	TRBV7-8	.	CASSHDRTYEQYF	TGTGCCAGCAGCCATGACAGAACCTACGAGCAGTACTTC
TRBJ1-6	.	TRBV9	.	CASSSRGGGYNSPLHF	TGTGCCAGCAGCTCCCGCGGGGGGGGCTATAATTCACCCCTCCACTTT
TRBJ2-2	TRBD1	TRBV19	.	CASSRSPDRGWTGELFF	TGTGCCAGTAGTCGCTCCCCGGACAGGGGATGGACCGGGGAGCTGTTTTTT
TRBJ2-1	TRBD1	TRBV4-3	.	CASSQELQGLYNEQFF	TGCGCCAGCAGCCAAGAATTACAGGGGCTTTACAATGAGCAGTTCTTC
TRBJ1-2	.	TRBV7-6	few	CASSFYNVGYTF	TGTGCCAGCAGCTTTTACAACGTTGGCTACACCTTC
TRBJ1-6	.	TRBV4-1	.	CASSEKTDGSSPLHF	TGCGCCAGCAGCGAAAAGACAGACGGCTCTTCACCCCTCCACTTT
TRBJ1-5	.	TRBV4-1	.	CASSPRQLNQPQHF	TGCGCCAGCAGCCCCAGACAGCTAAATCAGCCCCAGCATTTT
TRBJ1-1	.	TRBV5-6	few	CASSLGRGNTEAFF	TGTGCCAGCAGCTTGGGCAGGGGGAACACTGAAGCTTTCTTT
TRBJ1-1	.	TRBV29-1	.	CSVDSLREAFF	TGCAGCGTTGATAGTCTACGTGAAGCTTTCTTT
TRBJ1-1	.	TRBV5-6	.	CASSPGDSEAFF	TGTGCCAGCAGCCCCGGAGACAGTGAAGCTTTCTTT
TRBJ2-7	TRBD2	TRBV4-2	.	CASSQEWEGGYEQYF	TGTGCCAGCAGCCAAGAGTGGGAGGGAGGCTACGAGCAGTACTTC
TRBJ2-7	TRBD1	TRBV5-4	.	CASSAPGQGTYEQYF	TGTGCCAGCAGTGCCCCCGGACAGGGGACCTACGAGCAGTACTTC
TRBJ2-1	.	TRBV27	few	CASSLVIVSSNEQFF	TGTGCCAGCAGTTTAGTGATCGTTTCTAGCAATGAGCAGTTCTTC
TRBJ2-7	.	TRBV29-1	.	CSVDTGSYEQYF	TGCAGCGTTGATACAGGGTCCTACGAGCAGTACTTC
TRBJ1-2	TRBD1	TRBV4-3	.	CASSHGQGATYGYTF	TGCGCCAGCAGCCACGGACAGGGGGCTACCTATGGCTACACCTTC
TRBJ1-2	.	TRBV25-1	once	CASSDFGGSGYTF	TGTGCCAGCAGTGACTTCGGGGGTAGCGGCTACACCTTC
TRBJ2-7	TRBD2	TRBV6-5	.	CASRSTPWEGYEQYF	TGTGCCAGCAGATCCACGCCCTGGGAGGGCTACGAGCAGTACTTC
TRBJ1-2	.	TRBV6-6	.	CAIFFLTGTAGYGYTF	TGTGCCATCTTCTTTCTGACAGGAACAGCAGGCTATGGCTACACCTTC
TRBJ2-3	TRBD2	TRBV16	few	CASSRTSGGSTDTQYF	TGTGCCAGCAGCCGGACTAGCGGGGGAAGCACAGATACGCAGTATTTT
TRBJ2-7	.	TRBV28	.	CASSLNFGHYSYEQYF	TGTGCCAGCTCGTTGAACTTCGGACACTACTCCTACGAGCAGTACTTC
TRBJ1-1	.	TRBV28	.	CASTQGGGTEAFF	TGTGCCAGCACCCAGGGAGGGGGCACTGAAGCTTTCTTT
TRBJ2-7	.	TRBV5-6	.	CASSREANGDTYEQYF	TGTGCCAGCAGCCGGGAGGCCAACGGGGACACCTACGAGCAGTACTTC
TRBJ2-2	.	TRBV7-6	.	CASSLVESGELFF	TGTGCCAGCAGCTTAGTTGAGTCCGGGGAGCTGTTTTTT